The rows below give T cell receptor beta chains drawn from one sample of a study of control samples from healthy donors and cancer patients. Method: immunoSEQ multiplex PCR; TCRdb's copy keeps in-frame clones and lacks some. The table lists more than 85,000 clones, around nine tenths of them singletons. Specimen: blood. The receptors here all came from a human donor in good health. The donor label of this sample is uncertain. The CDR3 runs from the conserved cysteine through the conserved F or W. D genes are given only for firm matches. Clone size appears in some rows only: once, few, many, or a class for an expanded clone.

size,V,D,J,DNA,CDR3
-,TRBV19,-,TRBJ1-4,TGTGCCAGTAGTGAAATCAGGGACGAAAAACTGTTTTTT,CASSEIRDEKLFF
-,TRBV6-2/TRBV6-3,-,TRBJ1-1,TGTGCCAGCAGTTACCTAACAGGCACTGAAGCTTTCTTT,CASSYLTGTEAFF
-,TRBV7-9,-,TRBJ1-1,TGTGCCAGCAGCTTACAACCCACCCGACAAGCTTTCTTT,CASSLQPTRQAFF
-,TRBV14,-,TRBJ2-2,TGTGCCAGCAGCGGGGGTTGGACCGGGGAGCTGTTTTTT,CASSGGWTGELFF
-,TRBV5-1,-,TRBJ1-3,TGCGCCAGCAGCTTCGCGGTCGGAAACACCATATATTTT,CASSFAVGNTIYF
-,TRBV10-3,-,TRBJ1-6,TGTGCCATCAGACCGCCAGGGAGTAATTCACCCCTCCACTTT,CAIRPPGSNSPLHF
-,TRBV2,TRBD1,TRBJ1-2,TGTGCCAGCACGGGACAGGGGGAATATGGCTACACCTTC,CASTGQGEYGYTF
-,TRBV25-1,-,TRBJ2-2,TGTGCCAGCCACCCGATAGGACGGATCAACACCGGGGAGCTGTTTTTT,CASHPIGRINTGELFF
few,TRBV2,TRBD1,TRBJ1-3,TGTGCCAGCAGTGATAGGACAGGGTCTGGAAACACCATATATTTT,CASSDRTGSGNTIYF
-,TRBV19,-,TRBJ2-3,TGTGCCACTGGGTCGGGACAAACAGTCACAGATACGCAGTATTTT,CATGSGQTVTDTQYF
-,TRBV9,-,TRBJ1-3,TGTGCCAGCAGCGTAGGGATCGGTCAGAAGAGCTCTGGAAACACCATATATTTT,CASSVGIGQKSSGNTIYF
-,TRBV7-8,-,TRBJ1-1,TGTGCCAGCAGACGTTCATGGGGAAGACCAGGGGCGAACACTGAAGCTTTCTTT,CASRRSWGRPGANTEAFF
-,TRBV10-3,TRBD1,TRBJ1-2,TGTGCCATCAAGGACCCCGGGACAGGGACCAACTATGGCTACACCTTC,CAIKDPGTGTNYGYTF
-,TRBV10-3,-,TRBJ1-1,TGTGCCATCAGTCAAGGGGAAGGGTATCCTGAAGCTTTCTTT,CAISQGEGYPEAFF
-,TRBV14,-,TRBJ1-6,TGTGCCAGCAGCCTAATTCAGGGCGACTCACCCCTCCACTTT,CASSLIQGDSPLHF
-,TRBV2,TRBD2,TRBJ2-3,TGTGCCAGCACTCCCGGACTAGCGGGGGGGCAAGGTACGCAGTATTTT,CASTPGLAGGQGTQYF
-,TRBV30,-,TRBJ2-7,TGTGCCTGGTGCCGGGACCTGGGCGACGAGCAGTACTTC,CAWCRDLGDEQYF
-,TRBV21-1,-,TRBJ2-2,TGTGCCAGCAGCAAAGGATGGGGGAGGTGGGGGCGTAACACCGGGGAGCTGTTTTTT,CASSKGWGRWGRNTGELFF
-,TRBV18,-,TRBJ2-3,TGTGCCAGCTCACAGGACGGAGGCACAGGAGATACGCAGTATTTT,CASSQDGGTGDTQYF
-,TRBV6-5,TRBD1,TRBJ1-2,TGTGCCAGCAGGCCGACAGGGTTCTCTGGCTACACCTTC,CASRPTGFSGYTF
-,TRBV12-3/TRBV12-4,-,TRBJ1-5,TGTGCCAGCAGTTCAGGAGCAGATCAGCCCCAGCATTTT,CASSSGADQPQHF